This record concerns one TCR beta chain sequence. Its matching antigen is unknown. This sample was taken from a study of shared clonotypes between healthy human individuals. The wider study: Used for every donor were three CD4 naive, three CD4 memory, two CD8 naive and one CD8 memory plate. Overall study findings and caveats: Sharing across four donors was highest in naive CD4 (approximately 5%) and lowest in memory CD8 (roughly 0.4%). Non-shared clonotypes displayed generation probabilities falling below those of clonotypes present in all four donors.

The trim removed 6 bases at V and 5 bases at J, leaving 10 bases unmatched. The CDR3 has 15 amino acids. Germline CDR1 is MGHRA and CDR2 is YSYEKL. Roughly 200 ng DNA, tens of thousands of T cell genomes, went into each sorted-subset replicate PCR. The method was immunoSEQ multiplex PCR; TCRdb's version includes in-frame clones alone and lacks a portion of them. The data contain 2 million or so clones, 85% to 95% of them seen just once; the ten biggest clones take up 0.1% to 0.15%. The sequenced sample consisted of naive CD4+ T cells sorted from blood. Subset specified: CD45RA+ positively selected. This sequence originates from a young man in good health. The rearrangement joins TRBV4-1 to TRBJ1-1, with TRBD1 matching 9 bases. In DNA form, the CDR3 reads TGCGCCAGCAGAGGGACAGGGAAGAAAGGTACTGAAGCTTTCTTT. Amino acids: CASRGTGKKGTEAFF.